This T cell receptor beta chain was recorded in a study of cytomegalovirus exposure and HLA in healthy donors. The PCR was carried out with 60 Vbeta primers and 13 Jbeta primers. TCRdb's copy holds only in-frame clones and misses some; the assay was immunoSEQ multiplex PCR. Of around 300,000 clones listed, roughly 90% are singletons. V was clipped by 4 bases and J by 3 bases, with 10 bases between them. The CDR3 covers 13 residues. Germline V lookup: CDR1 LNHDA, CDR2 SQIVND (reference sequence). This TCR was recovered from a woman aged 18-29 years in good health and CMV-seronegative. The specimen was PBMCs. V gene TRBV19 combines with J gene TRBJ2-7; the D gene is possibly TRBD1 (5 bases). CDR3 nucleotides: TGTGCCAGTAGTACAGGGCGAGGCTACGAGCAGTACTTC. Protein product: CASSTGRGYEQYF.